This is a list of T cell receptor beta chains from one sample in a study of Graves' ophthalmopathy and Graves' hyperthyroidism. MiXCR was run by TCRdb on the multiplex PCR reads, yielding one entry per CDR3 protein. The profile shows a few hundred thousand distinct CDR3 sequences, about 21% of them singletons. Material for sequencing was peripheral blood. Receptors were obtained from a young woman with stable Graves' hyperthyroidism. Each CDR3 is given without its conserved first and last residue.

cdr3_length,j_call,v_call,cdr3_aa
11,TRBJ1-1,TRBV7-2,ASSPTAGTEAF
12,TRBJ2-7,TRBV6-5,ASSYRQAPSGQY
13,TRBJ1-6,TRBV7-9,ASSFSSGANSPLH
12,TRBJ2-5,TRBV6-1,ASNPTGGEETQY
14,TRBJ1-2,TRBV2,ASSGTGGPDNYGYT
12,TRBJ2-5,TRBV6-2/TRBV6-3,ASSSHRAPGSQY
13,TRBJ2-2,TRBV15,ATSRDKLGTGGLF
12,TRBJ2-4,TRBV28,ASSSLPESHIQY
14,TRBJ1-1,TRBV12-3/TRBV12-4,ASSPSSWAGDTEAF
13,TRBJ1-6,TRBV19,ASSTLSSYNSPLH
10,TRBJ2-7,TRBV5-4,ASSSDGDEQY
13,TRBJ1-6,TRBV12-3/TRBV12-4,ASSFQDRGNSPLH
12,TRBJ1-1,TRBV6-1,ASSEAWGATEAF
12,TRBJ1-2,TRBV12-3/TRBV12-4,ASSTPPSSDGYT
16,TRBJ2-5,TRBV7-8,ASSSLPPRISNQETQY
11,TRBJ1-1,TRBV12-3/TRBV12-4,ASSLVGRTEAF